This T cell receptor (beta chain) was found in a study of T cell responses to AZD1222 COVID-19 vaccine. Germline CDR1 SQVTM, CDR2 ANQGSEA. The CDR3 has 11 residues. V shed 6 bases, J shed 6 bases, and the junction held 3 bases outside the gene matches. Repertoires were generated with immunoSEQ multiplex PCR, while TCRdb's copy carries only in-frame clones and drops some. This sample carries fewer than 200,000 clones, about 91% of them seen once, and the ten largest clones take 11%. The sample in question was peripheral blood, obtained 28 days after the second AZD1222 dose. This TCR derives from an adult who received the AZD1222 COVID-19 vaccine. V and J are TRBV29-1 and TRBJ1-1, with 8 positions matching TRBD1. CDR3 DNA: TGCAGCGTAGACAGGGGCTCTGAAGCTTTCTTT. This codes for CSVDRGSEAFF.